The next 18 T cell receptor beta chains were all read from a single sample in a study of T cells in localized non-small cell lung cancer. Using immunoSEQ multiplex PCR, the repertoire was profiled, and TCRdb retains in-frame clones only, with some absent. The table has about 750 clones, roughly 21% seen once. Sample: normal lung tissue next to the tumor, taken before any cancer treatment. These receptors were obtained from a female donor aged 60 or older with stage I lung adenocarcinoma.

This clone appeared a few times. The J gene is TRBJ2-7, the V gene TRBV6-8; 12 bases line up with TRBD1. This CDR3 region has 16 residues. Trimming at V came to 6 bases and at J to 5 bases, leaving 11 bases not matched to a gene. CDR1 is MNHGY and CDR2 is SAAAGT in the germline V gene. In DNA, the CDR3 is TGTGCCAGCAGCCCAGAGGTTGGGACAGGGGGCCACGAGCAGTACTTC. Its protein product is CASSPEVGTGGHEQYF.

V usage is TRBV11-3 and J usage is TRBJ2-3, with 10 bases fitting TRBD2. CDR1 SGHNT and CDR2 YENEEA come from the germline V gene. V shed 1 base, J shed 6 bases, and the junction held 10 bases outside the gene matches. CDR3 length equals 17 residues. The CDR3 sequence is CASSLGASGRERDTQYF. The DNA of the CDR3 is TGTGCCAGCAGCTTAGGGGCTAGCGGGAGAGAAAGGGATACGCAGTATTTT.

This clone was counted between two and nine times. The chain uses TRBV6-8 and TRBJ2-1; D may match TRBD1 or TRBD2 (5 bases each). This CDR3 is built from 17 residues. Germline V gives CDR1 MNHGY, CDR2 SAAAGT. V lost 6 bases, J lost 0 bases, and 18 bases lay in between. CDR3 loop: CASSSGGTASSYNEQFF. DNA for the CDR3: TGTGCCAGCAGCTCCGGTGGGACCGCTAGCTCCTACAATGAGCAGTTCTTC.

V gene TRBV6-8 combines with J gene TRBJ1-1; no firm D call. V lost 6 bases to trimming and J lost 6 bases, with 17 bases between them. Germline loops: CDR1 MNHGY, CDR2 SAAAGT. The length of the CDR3 is 14 residues. CDR3 nucleotide sequence: TGTGCCAGCAGGGAGACGGTCGGTCTAGCTGAAGCTTTCTTT. Translating gives CASRETVGLAEAFF.

This clone appeared a few times. The V and J genes are TRBV11-3 and TRBJ1-5; 7 positions agree with TRBD1. The CDR3 has 14 amino acids. V lost 5 bases and J lost 5; bases outside the gene matches: 6. The germline V gene encodes CDR1 SGHNT and CDR2 YENEEA. The CDR3 nucleotides read TGTGCCAGCAGCCAAGTGACAGGGTATCAGCCCCAGCATTTT. Its protein product is CASSQVTGYQPQHF.

The DNA for the CDR3 is TGTGCCAGCTCACCAGGCGCCAGCTCCTACGAGCAGTACTTC. This codes for CASSPGASSYEQYF. This chain uses TRBV18 with TRBJ2-7; D is ambiguous. Germline V gene data show CDR1 as KGHSH and CDR2 as LQKENI. The CDR3 loop spans 14 amino acids. V gave up 2 bases and J gave up 0 bases, with 8 bases separating them.

The V call is TRBV11-3, the J call TRBJ1-4, with D unresolved. Germline-derived CDR1 and CDR2 are SGHNT and YENEEA. CDR3 length: 15 residues. Trimming removed 1 base at V and 5 bases at J, with 11 bases between. CDR3 in DNA: TGTGCCAGCAGCTTAGTACTAGGAGAGAATGAAAAACTGTTTTTT. Its translation is CASSLVLGENEKLFF.

By share of the sample, this clone is medium-sized. The chain links TRBV7-8 to TRBJ2-5; D is perhaps TRBD1 (6 bases). The CDR3 is 13 amino acids. Germline assignment: CDR1 SGHVS and CDR2 FQNEAQ. Between the trimmed V and J ends, which lost 5 bases and 1 base, there was a span of 8 bases. CDR3 coding DNA: TGTGCCAGCAGCAGACAGGTCCAAGAGACCCAGTACTTC. This gives the protein CASSRQVQETQYF.

The rearrangement links TRBV11-3 to TRBJ2-7; a weak D match, TRBD2 (5 bases). Germline CDR1 is SGHNT and CDR2 is YENEEA. The CDR3 extends over 15 amino acids. Deletions cut 5 bases from V and 0 bases from J, with 14 bases between. The CDR3 is CASSVSPAGSYEQYF. The CDR3 nucleotides read TGTGCCAGCAGCGTTAGCCCGGCGGGCTCCTACGAGCAGTACTTC.

The chain couples TRBV28 to TRBJ1-2; D unresolved. Trimming left V 0 bases short and J 3 bases short, with 20 bases between. The CDR3 loop spans 18 amino acids. Germline-derived CDR1 and CDR2 are MDHEN and SYDVKM. CDR3 in DNA: TGTGCCAGCAGTTTATGGGACCAGCCGAGGGTGGGCGACTATGGCTACACCTTC. Translation gives CASSLWDQPRVGDYGYTF.

This clone is judged medium-sized. The chain is built from TRBV11-3 and TRBJ1-6, with 9 bases lining up with TRBD1. Per the germline V gene, CDR1 is SGHNT and CDR2 is YENEEA. This CDR3 region has 14 residues. Trimming removed 3 bases from V and 9 bases from J; junction bases left unmatched: 3. The CDR3 spells CASSLGQGTSPLHF. The CDR3 region has the DNA TGTGCCAGCAGCTTGGGACAGGGAACTTCACCCCTCCACTTT.

This CDR3 is CASSISRGEERGYTF. CDR3 coding DNA: TGCGCCAGCAGCATATCCAGGGGAGAGGAACGTGGCTACACCTTC. The gene calls are TRBV4-1 and TRBJ1-2; possibly TRBD1 for D (6 bases). This CDR3 spans 15 amino acids. Trimming pared 5 bases from V and 7 bases from J, leaving 20 bases between. Germline values: CDR1 MGHRA, CDR2 YSYEKL.

This clone was seen a handful of times. The chain joins TRBV7-4 to TRBJ2-2; no clear D gene. Trimming pared 1 base from V and 6 bases from J, leaving 9 bases between. The CDR3 runs to 14 residues. Germline V gives CDR1 SGHVT, CDR2 SQSDAQ. The CDR3 region is CASSLGGSAGELFF. The CDR3 nucleotides read TGTGCCAGCAGCTTAGGGGGTTCGGCCGGGGAGCTGTTTTTT.

This clone is medium-sized in the sample. V usage is TRBV7-2 and J usage is TRBJ2-7; 8 nucleotides line up with TRBD1. Germline CDR1 and CDR2: SGHTA and FQGNSA. The CDR3 totals 13 residues. J gave up 1 base and V 8 bases, and 4 bases lay outside the gene matches. CDR3 sequence reads: CASSQGASYEQYF. CDR3 nucleotides: TGTGCCAGCTCCCAGGGGGCGTCCTACGAGCAGTACTTC. Looking up the rest from reference TRBV7-2 and TRBJ2-7 gives the full variable domain: GAGVSQSPSNKVTEKGKDVELRCDPISGHTALYWYRQSLGQGLEFLIYFQGNSAPDKSGLPSDRFSAERTGGSVSTLTIQRTQQEDSAVYLCASSQGASYEQYFGPGTRLTVT.

This clone is medium-sized within its sample. The gene calls are TRBV11-3 and TRBJ2-1; 10 positions match TRBD1. CDR3 size: 14 residues. V trimming: 5 bases; J trimming: 5 bases; junction bases outside the gene matches: 3. Per the germline V gene, CDR1 is SGHNT and CDR2 is YENEEA. The CDR3 here is CASSRTGGDNEQFF. The CDR3 DNA sequence: TGTGCCAGCAGCCGGACAGGGGGAGACAATGAGCAGTTCTTC. Supplemented by reference TRBV11-3 and TRBJ2-1, the full variable domain reads EAGVVQSPRYKIIEKKQPVAFWCNPISGHNTLYWYLQNLGQGPELLIRYENEEAVDDSQLPKDRFSAERLKGVDSTLKIQPAELGDSAVYLCASSRTGGDNEQFFGPGTRLTVL.

This sequence joins TRBV28 and TRBJ1-6; 7 bases agree with TRBD1. Germline CDR1 MDHEN, CDR2 SYDVKM. V gave up 3 bases and J gave up 10 bases; unmatched junction bases: 9. The CDR3 has 15 amino acids. The CDR3 nucleotides are TGTGCCAGCAGTTTTAGAGACAGGGCTGGATCACCCCTCCACTTT. This gives the protein CASSFRDRAGSPLHF.

The chain is built from TRBV7-2 and TRBJ1-5, with D unresolved. CDR1 SGHTA and CDR2 FQGNSA come from the germline V gene. The ends were cut back, 3 bases at V and 5 bases at J, with 8 bases in the middle. CDR3 length: 13 amino acids. CDR3 region: CASSFRRDQPQHF. CDR3 bases: TGTGCCAGCAGCTTTAGACGCGATCAGCCCCAGCATTTT.

The J gene is TRBJ2-4, the V gene TRBV11-3; D tentatively reads TRBD1 or TRBD2 (6 bases each). Per germline, CDR1 SGHNT and CDR2 YENEEA. Trimming pared 4 bases from V and 1 base from J, leaving 17 bases between. The CDR3 has 17 amino acids. CDR3 amino acids: CASSSITEGGAKNIQYF. In DNA, the CDR3 is TGTGCCAGCAGCTCGATCACGGAGGGGGGCGCCAAAAACATTCAGTACTTC.